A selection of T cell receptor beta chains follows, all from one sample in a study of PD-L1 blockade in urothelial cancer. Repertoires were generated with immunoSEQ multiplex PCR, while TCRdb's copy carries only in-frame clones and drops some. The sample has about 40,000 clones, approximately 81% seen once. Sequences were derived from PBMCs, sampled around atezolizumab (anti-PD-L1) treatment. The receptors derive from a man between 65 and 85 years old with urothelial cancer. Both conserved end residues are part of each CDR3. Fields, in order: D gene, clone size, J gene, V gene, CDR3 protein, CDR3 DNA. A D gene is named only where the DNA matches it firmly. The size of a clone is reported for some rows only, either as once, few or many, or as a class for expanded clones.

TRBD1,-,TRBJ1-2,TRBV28,CASSLLRGLDGYTF,TGTGCCAGCAGTTTATTAAGGGGGCTGGATGGCTACACCTTC
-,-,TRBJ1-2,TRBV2,CASSASARDGYTF,TGTGCCAGCAGTGCGTCGGCACGGGATGGCTACACCTTC
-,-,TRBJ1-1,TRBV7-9,CASSFYDSLNTEAFF,TGTGCCAGCAGCTTCTATGACAGCTTGAACACTGAAGCTTTCTTT
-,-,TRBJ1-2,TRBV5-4,CASSPSGNRVRANYGYTF,TGTGCCAGCAGCCCATCAGGGAACCGGGTTAGGGCTAACTATGGCTACACCTTC
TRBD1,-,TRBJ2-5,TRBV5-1,CASSSGQQETQYF,TGCGCCAGCAGCTCGGGACAGCAAGAGACCCAGTACTTC
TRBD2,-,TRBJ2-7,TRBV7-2,CASSLGLARGSEQYF,TGTGCCAGCAGCTTGGGACTAGCTAGGGGTAGCGAGCAGTACTTC
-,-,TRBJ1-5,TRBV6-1,CASSEALRRQPPGVGQPQHF,TGTGCCAGCAGTGAAGCTTTGAGGCGGCAGCCCCCAGGGGTGGGTCAGCCCCAGCATTTT
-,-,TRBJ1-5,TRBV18,CASSQQNSNQPQHF,TGTGCCAGCTCACAACAGAATAGCAATCAGCCCCAGCATTTT
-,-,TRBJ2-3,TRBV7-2,CASSLQGGGTDTQYF,TGTGCCAGCAGCTTGCAGGGAGGGGGGACAGATACGCAGTATTTT
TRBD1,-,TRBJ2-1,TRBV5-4,CASSFRQGAQNEQFF,TGTGCCAGCAGCTTTCGACAGGGGGCGCAGAATGAGCAGTTCTTC
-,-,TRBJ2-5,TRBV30,CASTAATRDTQYF,TGTGCCAGCACCGCCGCGACCAGGGATACCCAGTACTTC
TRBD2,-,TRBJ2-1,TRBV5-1,CASSLLGLVSDEQFF,TGCGCCAGCAGCTTGTTAGGACTAGTTTCAGATGAGCAGTTCTTC
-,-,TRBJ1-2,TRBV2,CASMFSIGRGLRGYTF,TGTGCCAGCATGTTTTCTATAGGCAGGGGCTTGCGTGGCTACACCTTC
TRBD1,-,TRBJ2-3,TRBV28,CASSLLRYDRETDTQYF,TGTGCCAGCAGTTTACTTAGATATGACAGGGAAACAGATACGCAGTATTTT
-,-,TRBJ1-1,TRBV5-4,CASSLAPGANTEAFF,TGTGCCAGCAGCTTGGCCCCAGGGGCCAACACTGAAGCTTTCTTT
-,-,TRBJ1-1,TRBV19,CASSIGGLWDTEAFF,TGTGCCAGTAGTATAGGAGGGTTATGGGACACTGAAGCTTTCTTT
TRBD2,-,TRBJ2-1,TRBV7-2,CASSLYGLGFSYNEQFF,TGTGCCAGCAGCCTCTACGGACTAGGTTTCTCCTACAATGAGCAGTTCTTC
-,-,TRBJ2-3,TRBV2,CASSGKTSTDTQYF,TGTGCCAGCAGCGGGAAGACTAGCACAGATACGCAGTATTTT
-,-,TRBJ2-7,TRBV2,CASSARLGTYEQYF,TGTGCCAGCAGTGCCCGACTGGGTACCTACGAGCAGTACTTC
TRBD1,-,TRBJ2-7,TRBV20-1,CSARTGYEQYF,TGCAGTGCGAGGACAGGGTACGAGCAGTACTTC
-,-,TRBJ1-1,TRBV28,CAIHLGGGTEAFF,TGTGCCATCCACCTGGGGGGGGGCACTGAAGCTTTCTTT
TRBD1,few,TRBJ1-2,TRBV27,CASSKDRAVGYTF,TGTGCCAGCAGCAAGGACAGGGCGGTCGGCTACACCTTC
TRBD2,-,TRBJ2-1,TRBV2,CASSDEAGGYNEQFF,TGTGCCAGCAGTGATGAAGCGGGAGGATACAATGAGCAGTTCTTC
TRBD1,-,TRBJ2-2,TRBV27,CASSGDRVEMNTGELFF,TGTGCCAGCAGTGGGGACAGGGTGGAGATGAACACCGGGGAGCTGTTTTTT
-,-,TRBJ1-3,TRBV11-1,CASTKNGNTIYF,TGTGCCAGCACCAAAAATGGAAACACCATATATTTT
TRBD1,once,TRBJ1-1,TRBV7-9,CASRPRDRANYTEAFF,TGTGCCAGCAGGCCCAGGGACAGGGCCAACTACACTGAAGCTTTCTTT
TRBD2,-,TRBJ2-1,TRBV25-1,CASSEGLAGVSGQFF,TGTGCCAGCAGTGAGGGTCTAGCGGGAGTCTCAGGCCAGTTCTTC